These 19 T cell receptor beta chains share one sample of origin, sequenced in a study of OX40 agonist ivuxolimab in advanced cancers. TCRdb's table, derived via immunoSEQ multiplex PCR, lists solely in-frame clones and lacks some. The repertoire holds about 45,000 clones, with roughly 93% as singletons. This specimen was CD4+ or CD8+ T cells sorted from blood, taken in a trial of the OX40 agonist ivuxolimab. Receptor source: an adult with an advanced solid tumor such as melanoma, head and neck, liver or kidney cancer.

This chain links TRBV5-6 with TRBJ2-7, with TRBD1 identical over 10 bases. Germline V gene sequence: CDR1 SGHDT, CDR2 YYEEEE. This CDR3 spans 12 amino acids. Trimming took 1 base from V and 11 from J; bases not matched to a gene: 3. Written as DNA, the CDR3 is TGTGCCAGCAGCTTGATGGGGACAGGGGAGTACTTC. It is translated as CASSLMGTGEYF.

The chain combines TRBV5-1 with TRBJ1-4; TRBD1 matches at 8 bases. J gave up 3 bases and V 4 bases, and 5 bases lay outside the gene matches. The CDR3 runs to 15 residues. The germline gives CDR1 SGHRS, CDR2 YFSETQ. CDR3 bases: TGCGCCAGCAGCCTACCAGGGGGCCCTAATGAAAAACTGTTTTTT. It specifies CASSLPGGPNEKLFF.

V usage is TRBV11-3 and J usage is TRBJ2-1; a weak D match, TRBD1 (6 bases). Germline values: CDR1 SGHNT, CDR2 YENEEA. The CDR3 covers 12 residues. V lost 4 bases and J lost 10, with 11 bases in between. In DNA, the CDR3 is TGTGCCAGCAGCTCACAGGGTCAGGAGCAGTTCTTC. Protein: CASSSQGQEQFF.

The chain uses TRBV6-1 and TRBJ2-5; D possibly corresponds to TRBD1 (5 bases). The V and J ends lost 8 bases and 5 bases respectively, with 15 bases between them. The CDR3 extends over 13 amino acids. The germline V gene encodes CDR1 MNHNS and CDR2 SASEGT. The CDR3, as DNA: TGTGCCAGCGGACGACAGCTCCGGGAGACCCAGTACTTC. Translated: CASGRQLRETQYF.

The chain employs TRBV28 and TRBJ1-1; the match to TRBD1 covers 7 bases. The CDR3 extends over 14 amino acids. Trimming cost V 3 bases and J 1 base; bases outside gene matches: 2. Germline V CDR1 and CDR2: MDHEN, SYDVKM. As DNA, the CDR3 is TGTGCCAGCAGTTTCTACAGGGGGAACACTGAAGCTTTCTTT. Its translation is CASSFYRGNTEAFF. Based on the CDR3 plus reference TRBV28 and TRBJ1-1, the full variable domain is DVKVTQSSRYLVKRTGEKVFLECVQDMDHENMFWYRQDPGLGLRLIYFSYDVKMKEKGDIPEGYSVSREKKERFSLILESASTNQTSMYLCASSFYRGNTEAFFGQGTRLTVV.

The rearrangement links TRBV15 to TRBJ2-1; D is ambiguous. V dropped 3 bases and J dropped 6 bases, with 9 bases sitting between them. This CDR3 has 13 amino acids. The germline V gene has CDR1 LNHNV and CDR2 YYDKDF (reference sequence). The CDR3 sequence: CATSSTAINEQFF. In DNA form, the CDR3 reads TGTGCCACCAGCAGTACCGCCATCAATGAGCAGTTCTTC. Based on the CDR3 plus reference TRBV15 and TRBJ2-1, the full variable domain is DAMVIQNPRYQVTQFGKPVTLSCSQTLNHNVMYWYQQKSSQAPKLLFHYYDKDFNNEADTPDNFQSRRPNTSFCFLDIRSPGLGDTAMYLCATSSTAINEQFFGPGTRLTVL.

The rearrangement uses TRBV5-6 and TRBJ2-1; the match to TRBD2 covers 7 bases. The CDR3 extends over 14 amino acids. The germline V gene has CDR1 SGHDT and CDR2 YYEEEE. V shed 4 bases and J 7 bases; nucleotides not matched to a gene: 8. The CDR3 reads CASSRWTGRNEQFF. Here the CDR3 DNA reads TGTGCCAGCAGCCGTTGGACCGGGAGGAATGAGCAGTTCTTC.

The rearrangement uses TRBV9 and TRBJ1-4; 7 bases map to TRBD1. The CDR3 has 15 amino acids. J gave up 5 bases and V 4 bases, and 8 bases lay outside the gene matches. The germline V gene has CDR1 SGDLS and CDR2 YYNGEE. The CDR3 DNA is TGTGCCAGCAGCCCTCGGGACAGCAGGAATGAAAAACTGTTTTTT. Translated: CASSPRDSRNEKLFF.

The rearrangement joins TRBV28 to TRBJ2-1; weak D call: TRBD1 (6 bases). CDR1 and CDR2 (germline): MDHEN, SYDVKM. The CDR3 is made up of 15 amino acids. Deletions cut 4 bases from V and 7 bases from J, with 17 bases between. The CDR3 protein is CASSSVGGLRNEQFF. The CDR3, as DNA: TGTGCCAGCAGTTCAGTAGGGGGATTGAGGAATGAGCAGTTCTTC.

The chain carries TRBV5-1 and TRBJ2-3; 7 nucleotides match TRBD1. CDR3 length equals 15 residues. V lost 4 bases and J lost 1; bases outside the gene matches: 6. CDR1 and CDR2 (germline): SGHRS, YFSETQ. Written as DNA, the CDR3 is TGCGCCAGCAGCCCGAGGACAGGCCGCACAGATACGCAGTATTTT. This codes for CASSPRTGRTDTQYF.

This chain uses TRBV7-9 with TRBJ1-6; 8 bases align to TRBD1. V was clipped by 2 bases and J by 8 bases; unmatched bases: 8. This CDR3 region has 16 residues. Germline values: CDR1 SEHNR, CDR2 FQNEAQ (reference sequence). CDR3 loop: CASSLSRTGTDSPLHF. The DNA of the CDR3 is TGTGCCAGCAGCTTATCTAGGACAGGGACGGATTCACCCCTCCACTTT.

The rearrangement uses TRBV4-1 and TRBJ1-1; TRBD1 might be the D (6 bases). CDR3 length: 16 residues. V lost 1 base to trimming and J lost 8 bases, with 20 bases between them. Germline CDR1 reads MGHRA; CDR2 reads YSYEKL. CDR3 protein: CASSQAGGALYSEAFF. The CDR3, as DNA: TGCGCCAGCAGCCAAGCCGGGGGCGCCTTGTACTCCGAAGCTTTCTTT.

This clone was observed a handful of times. The chain carries TRBV11-2 and TRBJ1-6, with D hard to call. The V and J ends lost 0 bases and 10 bases respectively, with 7 bases between them. Germline values: CDR1 SGHAT, CDR2 FQNNGV. The CDR3 contains 13 residues. The CDR3 DNA reads TGTGCCAGCAGCTTAGACAGTTGGTCACCCCTCCACTTT. Protein sequence: CASSLDSWSPLHF.

The V and J genes are TRBV27 and TRBJ1-6; tentative D call: TRBD1 (5 bases). This CDR3 contains 15 residues. CDR1 is MNHEY, CDR2 SMNVEV, per germline (reference sequence). The V end was cut by 6 bases, the J end by 7 bases, with 16 bases between. CDR3 sequence reads: CASRYRGYGNSPLHF. In nucleotides, the CDR3 is TGTGCCAGCAGATACCGGGGGTACGGCAATTCACCCCTCCACTTT.

The genes are TRBV27 and TRBJ2-2; D ambiguous. V was clipped by 3 bases and J by 1 base, with 3 bases between them. This CDR3 is built from 13 residues. Germline V gene lookup returns CDR1 MNHEY and CDR2 SMNVEV (reference sequence). The CDR3 DNA sequence: TGTGCCAGCAGTTTTGGGAACACCGGGGAGCTGTTTTTT. Its translation is CASSFGNTGELFF.

The chain is built from TRBV30 and TRBJ1-5; D ambiguous. V was trimmed by 1 base and J by 4 bases, leaving 5 bases between them. The germline V gene has CDR1 GTSNPN and CDR2 SVGIG (reference sequence). CDR3 size: 12 residues. CDR3 protein: CAWSDGNQPQHF. The DNA of the CDR3 is TGTGCCTGGAGTGACGGGAATCAGCCCCAGCATTTT.

V and J are TRBV7-9 and TRBJ1-2; D perhaps matches TRBD1 (5 bases). Per the germline V gene, CDR1 is SEHNR and CDR2 is FQNEAQ (reference sequence). Trimming took 6 bases from V and 6 from J, leaving 8 bases between them. This CDR3 is built from 11 residues. The CDR3 spells CASRAGHGYTF. Here the CDR3 DNA reads TGTGCCAGCAGGGCGGGGCATGGCTACACCTTC. The whole variable domain, filled in from reference TRBV7-9 and TRBJ1-2, reads DTGVSQNPRHKITKRGQNVTFRCDPISEHNRLYWYRQTLGQGPEFLTYFQNEAQLEKSRLLSDRFSAERPKGSFSTLEIQRTEQGDSAMYLCASRAGHGYTFGSGTRLTVV.

This chain connects TRBV6-6 to TRBJ1-3; no clear D. Trimming stripped 6 bases from V and 0 bases from J, with 12 bases between. This CDR3 spans 15 amino acids. Germline V lookup: CDR1 MNHNY, CDR2 SVGAGI (reference sequence). The CDR3 DNA is TGTGCCAGCAGGAACAGCGGTCTCTCTGGAAACACCATATATTTT. Amino acids: CASRNSGLSGNTIYF.

This chain links TRBV27 with TRBJ2-7; D gene unclear. The CDR3 consists of 14 residues. Per germline, CDR1 MNHEY and CDR2 SMNVEV (reference sequence). V gave up 5 bases and J gave up 7 bases, with 18 bases separating them. The CDR3 coding sequence is TGTGCCAGCAGTCTGCGCCCGACCGGACGGGAGCAGTACTTC. Translating it yields CASSLRPTGREQYF.